This T cell receptor beta chain emerged from a study of blood T cell repertoires in COVID-19. Using immunoSEQ multiplex PCR, the repertoire was profiled, and TCRdb retains in-frame clones only, with some absent. The table includes more than 75,000 clones, 89% detected once. Deletions cut 6 bases from V and 9 bases from J, with 11 bases between. The CDR3 has 11 residues. The source is a man between 50 and 59 years old with COVID-19, enrolled during active disease. V is TRBV12-3 or TRBV12-4 and J is TRBJ1-2; D not certain. Specimen: peripheral blood. The CDR3 loop reads CASSSGPSYTF. In DNA form, the CDR3 reads TGTGCCAGCAGCAGCGGACCCAGCTACACCTTC.